The next 4 T cell receptor beta chains were all read from a single sample in a study of blood T cell repertoires in COVID-19. Profiling relied on immunoSEQ multiplex PCR, and the TCRdb table lists in-frame clones only, not all of them. The sample contains about 65,000 clones, 82% of which appear only once. The sequenced material came from peripheral blood. The source is a human donor in a cohort sampled during active COVID-19.

The chain joins TRBV2 to TRBJ1-3; tentative D call: TRBD1 (5 bases). Germline V CDR1 and CDR2: SNHLY, FYNNEI. This CDR3 is 16 amino acids long. V shed 4 bases and J shed 2 bases, with 15 bases lying between them. The CDR3 region has the DNA TGTGCCAGCAGTGGCACGCAGGGAGGTACTGGAAACACCATATATTTT. Protein: CASSGTQGGTGNTIYF.

The chain uses TRBV18 and TRBJ1-1, with 9 bases that match TRBD1. CDR1 is KGHSH, CDR2 LQKENI, per germline. This CDR3 is built from 14 residues. V dropped 2 bases and J dropped 5; count of bases not matched to a gene: 3. The chain's CDR3 is CASSPRQGGTEAFF. As DNA, the CDR3 is TGTGCCAGCTCACCAAGACAGGGGGGAACTGAAGCTTTCTTT.

V and J are TRBV27 and TRBJ2-7; 9 nucleotides line up with TRBD1. Germline values: CDR1 MNHEY, CDR2 SMNVEV (reference sequence). The V gene end was trimmed by 6 bases and the J gene end by 1 base; junction bases not matched to a gene: 7. The CDR3 is made up of 15 amino acids. CDR3 residues: CASRTGQGMSYEQYF. The CDR3 DNA follows: TGTGCCAGCAGAACGGGACAGGGTATGTCCTACGAGCAGTACTTC.

The gene calls are TRBV6-2 or TRBV6-3 and TRBJ1-2; TRBD1 matches at 7 bases. Germline CDR1 MNHEY, CDR2 SVGEGT. This CDR3 comprises 15 residues. V was clipped by 0 bases and J by 5 bases; unmatched bases: 6. The CDR3, as DNA: TGTGCCAGCAGTTACTCGAGCGACAGGGTATATGGCTACACCTTC. This gives the protein CASSYSSDRVYGYTF.